This TCR beta chain was captured by sequencing in a study of cytomegalovirus exposure and HLA in healthy donors. Study findings and constraints: CMV serostatus stood as the only immune exposure information on hand. Researchers catalogued around 150 TCR beta chains as cytomegalovirus-associated.

Amplification used 60 Vbeta primers and 13 Jbeta primers. Repertoires were generated with immunoSEQ multiplex PCR, while TCRdb's copy carries only in-frame clones and drops some. The data show around 150,000 clones, 76% seen once. V was trimmed by 4 bases and J by 5 bases, leaving 12 bases between them. The germline V gene encodes CDR1 SGHNT and CDR2 YYREEE (reference sequence). The CDR3 has 13 residues. Note on this clone: Its antigen is not known.

Sequenced input: PBMCs. This rearrangement joins TRBV5-4 to TRBJ1-1; D perhaps matches TRBD1 (5 bases). This clonotype was obtained from a male donor in good health and CMV-seronegative. As DNA, the CDR3 is TGTGCCAGCAGCCCCGGCAGGGAAACTGAAGCTTTCTTT. This encodes CASSPGRETEAFF.